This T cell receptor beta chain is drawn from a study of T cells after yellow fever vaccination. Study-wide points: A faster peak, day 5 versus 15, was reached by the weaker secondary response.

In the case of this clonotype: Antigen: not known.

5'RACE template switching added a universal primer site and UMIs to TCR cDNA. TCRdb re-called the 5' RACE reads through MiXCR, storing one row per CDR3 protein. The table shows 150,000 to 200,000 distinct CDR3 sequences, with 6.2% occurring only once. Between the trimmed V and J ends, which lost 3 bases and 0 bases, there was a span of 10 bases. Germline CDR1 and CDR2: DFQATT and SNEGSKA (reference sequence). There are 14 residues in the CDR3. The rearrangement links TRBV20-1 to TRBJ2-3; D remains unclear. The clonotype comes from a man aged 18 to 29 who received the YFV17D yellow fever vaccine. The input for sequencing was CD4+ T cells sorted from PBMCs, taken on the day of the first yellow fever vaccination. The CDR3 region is CSARVLGSTDTQYF. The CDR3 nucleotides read TGCAGTGCTAGGGTCTTAGGGAGCACAGATACGCAGTATTTT.